These 25 T cell receptor beta chains share one sample of origin, sequenced in a study of blood T cell repertoires in COVID-19. The repertoire was sequenced with immunoSEQ multiplex PCR; TCRdb's copy has only in-frame clones and lacks some. The table includes over 150,000 clones, approximately 87% detected once. Sequenced sample: peripheral blood. These TCRs come from a man aged 65 to 85 with active or convalescent COVID-19.

V is TRBV7-3 and J is TRBJ2-3; no firm D call. V lost 1 base and J 0 bases, leaving 11 bases between the germline ends. Looked up from germline, CDR1 is SGHTA and CDR2 is FQGTGA. The CDR3 has 16 amino acids. In nucleotides, the CDR3 is TGTGCCAGCAGCTTAATCAAGCTCTCGAGCACAGATACGCAGTATTTT. Protein sequence: CASSLIKLSSTDTQYF.

This chain joins TRBV5-4 and TRBJ2-3; 9 bases align to TRBD2. Germline values: CDR1 SGHNT, CDR2 YYREEE (reference sequence). The CDR3 runs to 17 residues. The trim removed 0 bases at V and 0 bases at J, leaving 5 bases unmatched. CDR3: CASSLVALAGSTDTQYF. The CDR3 DNA reads as TGTGCCAGCAGCTTGGTTGCCCTAGCGGGGAGCACAGATACGCAGTATTTT.

V is TRBV5-1 and J is TRBJ1-1; TRBD1 might be the D (5 bases). The CDR3 length is 15 residues. Germline V gene lookup returns CDR1 SGHRS and CDR2 YFSETQ. V shed 1 base and J shed 1 base, with 11 bases lying between them. The CDR3 coding sequence is TGCGCCAGCAGCTTGTTGGGACTCACGAACACTGAAGCTTTCTTT. As protein: CASSLLGLTNTEAFF.

The chain recombines TRBV7-2 with TRBJ2-5; a weak D match, TRBD1 (6 bases). The V gene's germline CDR1 is SGHTA and CDR2 FQGNSA. The CDR3 extends over 15 amino acids. V lost 1 base to trimming and J lost 5 bases, with 14 bases between them. The CDR3 DNA follows: TGTGCCAGCAGCTTAGGTCGAGGGACACGGGAGACCCAGTACTTC. This encodes CASSLGRGTRETQYF.

In DNA form, the CDR3 reads TGTGCCAGCTCATCCTTCTCATACGGGACAGGATCAGATACGCAGTATTTT. Translated: CASSSFSYGTGSDTQYF. The chain has TRBV18 and TRBJ2-3; 8 nucleotides align to TRBD1. This CDR3 comprises 17 residues. Germline trimming cut 5 bases from V and 4 bases from J; bases unmatched to any gene: 14. Per germline, CDR1 KGHSH and CDR2 LQKENI.

V gene TRBV5-5 combines with J gene TRBJ1-5; D is uncertain. CDR3 length: 13 amino acids. The germline V gene has CDR1 SGHKS and CDR2 YYEKEE (reference sequence). Trimming took 5 bases from V and 0 from J, leaving 6 bases between them. CDR3 protein: CASSMYSNQPQHF. Written as DNA, the CDR3 is TGTGCCAGCAGTATGTATAGCAATCAGCCCCAGCATTTT.

In DNA, the CDR3 is TGTGCCAGCAGTTACTCGAGACAGTCTAGCAATCAGCCCCAGCATTTT. This gives the protein CASSYSRQSSNQPQHF. V usage is TRBV6-5 and J usage is TRBJ1-5; possible D gene TRBD1, 5 bases. V shed 0 bases and J shed 0 bases, with 9 bases lying between them. The CDR3 covers 16 residues. CDR1 and CDR2 from the germline V gene are MNHEY and SVGAGI.

The rearrangement uses TRBV19 and TRBJ1-4; no clear D. The CDR3 is 16 residues long. Germline CDR1 reads LNHDA; CDR2 reads SQIVND (reference sequence). V lost 3 bases and J 0 bases, leaving 11 bases between the germline ends. CDR3 region: CASSMSGTATNEKLFF. The CDR3 DNA sequence: TGTGCCAGTAGTATGAGTGGTACAGCAACTAATGAAAAACTGTTTTTT.

The V gene is TRBV19, the J gene TRBJ2-3; D perhaps matches TRBD1 (6 bases). Germline assignment: CDR1 LNHDA and CDR2 SQIVND (reference sequence). Trimming removed 1 base from V and 5 bases from J, with 7 bases in between. The length of the CDR3 is 13 residues. For the CDR3, the DNA is TGTGCCAGTAGTATAGGAGGGGGAGATACGCAGTATTTT. Translating it yields CASSIGGGDTQYF.

The chain has TRBV11-2 and TRBJ1-6; possible D gene TRBD1, 6 bases. CDR3 size: 15 residues. The germline gives CDR1 SGHAT, CDR2 FQNNGV. Trimming pared 5 bases from V and 6 bases from J, leaving 14 bases between. The CDR3 spells CASSTNRAGNSPLHF. CDR3 DNA sequence: TGTGCCAGCAGCACTAACAGGGCCGGTAATTCACCCCTCCACTTT.

This clone was counted a single time. The genes are TRBV30 and TRBJ1-1; the D gene is possibly TRBD1 (5 bases). The V gene lost 3 bases and the J gene lost 4 bases, with 15 bases spanning the gap. Germline values: CDR1 GTSNPN, CDR2 SVGIG (reference sequence). CDR3 size: 14 residues. The CDR3 sequence: CAWSPEGFSTEAFF. DNA for the CDR3: TGTGCCTGGAGCCCGGAGGGGTTCAGCACTGAAGCTTTCTTT.

The chain links TRBV5-1 to TRBJ1-1, with 9 bases aligning to TRBD1. The CDR3 runs to 14 residues. After removal of 4 bases from V and 5 bases from J, the junction contained 6 bases not matched to a gene. The germline V gene encodes CDR1 SGHRS and CDR2 YFSETQ. The CDR3 nucleotides are TGCGCCAGCAGCCCGGACAGGGGAAGGACTGAAGCTTTCTTT. It specifies CASSPDRGRTEAFF.

The chain is built from TRBV5-4 and TRBJ1-1; possibly TRBD1 for D (5 bases). The germline gives CDR1 SGHNT, CDR2 YYREEE (reference sequence). Trimming took off 2 bases at V and 0 bases at J, with 11 bases between the two ends. This CDR3 comprises 15 residues. The CDR3 DNA reads as TGTGCCAGCAGCTTCGGACACCGTATGAACACTGAAGCTTTCTTT. Translation gives CASSFGHRMNTEAFF.

This chain uses TRBV15 with TRBJ1-1, with 7 nucleotides matching TRBD1. Germline V lookup: CDR1 LNHNV, CDR2 YYDKDF (reference sequence). Trimming removed 1 base from V and 5 bases from J; junction bases left unmatched: 4. CDR3 length equals 14 residues. The CDR3: CATSRGQGGTEAFF. The CDR3, as DNA: TGTGCCACCAGCAGAGGACAGGGTGGGACTGAAGCTTTCTTT.

The chain couples TRBV19 to TRBJ1-5; the D gene is possibly TRBD1 (6 bases). The CDR3 is 17 amino acids. Deletions cut 1 base from V and 2 bases from J, with 15 bases between. The V gene's germline CDR1 is LNHDA and CDR2 SQIVND (reference sequence). The CDR3 bases are TGTGCCAGTAGTATAGTTACAGGGAAACTGGGCAATCAGCCCCAGCATTTT. Residues: CASSIVTGKLGNQPQHF.

The table lists this clone with a count of one. One end of the junction does not line up with germline, which may come from a read error. The chain carries TRBV7-7 and TRBJ2-1, with TRBD2 identical over 10 bases. From germline, CDR1 is SSHAT and CDR2 FNYEAQ (reference sequence). The CDR3 totals 18 residues. CDR3 residues: CASSLALIGLAGDNEQFF. As DNA, the CDR3 is TGTGCTAGCAGCTTAGCGCTAATTGGGCTAGCGGGAGACAATGAGCAGTTCTTC.

The chain employs TRBV25-1 and TRBJ1-4; TRBD1 matches at 9 bases. The CDR3 consists of 13 residues. The trim removed 8 bases at V and 8 bases at J, leaving 6 bases unmatched. CDR1 and CDR2 (germline): MGHDK, SYGVNS. The CDR3 coding sequence is TGTGCCAGCCAGGGACAGGGAGGCGAAAAACTGTTTTTT. Its translation: CASQGQGGEKLFF.

The chain combines TRBV4-3 with TRBJ1-5; maybe TRBD1 (6 bases). The CDR3 has 14 residues. Looked up from germline, CDR1 is LGHNA and CDR2 is YSLEER. Trimming took off 0 bases at V and 7 bases at J, with 10 bases between the two ends. CDR3 DNA: TGCGCCAGCAGCCAAGATAGGGGGTTCCAGCCCCAGCATTTT. Protein: CASSQDRGFQPQHF.

The rearrangement links TRBV6-5 to TRBJ2-7; the D is unclear. Deletions cut 6 bases from V and 4 bases from J, with 13 bases between. CDR3 length: 13 residues. Germline CDR1 MNHEY, CDR2 SVGAGI. The CDR3 DNA sequence: TGTGCCAGCAGCAAAAACAGAGAATACGAGCAGTACTTC. This translates into CASSKNREYEQYF.

This rearrangement joins TRBV7-7 to TRBJ2-3; the D gene is possibly TRBD1 (5 bases). The CDR3 totals 14 residues. Trimming took off 5 bases at V and 5 bases at J, with 14 bases between the two ends. Germline V lookup: CDR1 SSHAT, CDR2 FNYEAQ (reference sequence). The CDR3 is CASSPSGHGDTQYF. CDR3 DNA sequence: TGTGCCAGCAGCCCTAGTGGACACGGAGATACGCAGTATTTT.

The chain joins TRBV15 to TRBJ1-2; TRBD1 might be the D (5 bases). The germline V and J ends were trimmed by 3 bases and 2 bases, with 19 bases remaining between them. Germline lookup yields CDR1 LNHNV and CDR2 YYDKDF (reference sequence). The CDR3 covers 17 residues. CDR3 loop: CATSRGGVGRTNYGYTF. The CDR3 coding sequence is TGTGCCACCAGCAGGGGAGGAGTGGGACGGACAAACTATGGCTACACCTTC.

The chain employs TRBV18 and TRBJ1-1; TRBD1 agrees at 8 bases. The J segment lost 2 bases and the V segment lost 3 bases, leaving 5 bases of the junction unmatched. The CDR3 has 15 residues. Per the germline V gene, CDR1 is KGHSH and CDR2 is LQKENI. Written as DNA, the CDR3 is TGTGCCAGCTCACCGGGGGGGACAGGAAACACTGAAGCTTTCTTT. Encoded protein: CASSPGGTGNTEAFF.

The rearrangement joins TRBV5-1 to TRBJ2-1; the D gene is possibly TRBD2 (5 bases). CDR3 size: 13 residues. Germline values: CDR1 SGHRS, CDR2 YFSETQ. Trimming pared 4 bases from V and 3 bases from J, leaving 8 bases between. The DNA for the CDR3 is TGCGCCAGCAGCGCCGGGATCTACAATGAGCAGTTCTTC. The encoded protein is CASSAGIYNEQFF.

This clone was counted a single time. The rearrangement links TRBV7-2 to TRBJ2-1; the D is unclear. The V end lost 8 bases, the J end lost 0 bases, and 8 bases lay between the germline ends. Germline values: CDR1 SGHTA, CDR2 FQGNSA. The CDR3 is made up of 13 amino acids. The CDR3 region is CASEVSSYNEQFF. DNA for the CDR3: TGTGCCAGCGAGGTGAGCTCCTACAATGAGCAGTTCTTC.

In this sample, this clone turned up a few times. The chain employs TRBV13 and TRBJ1-6; TRBD1 is a possible D gene (6 bases). The V gene lost 0 bases and the J gene lost 0 bases, with 15 bases spanning the gap. Germline V lookup: CDR1 PRHDT, CDR2 FYEKMQ (reference sequence). CDR3 length: 19 residues. CDR3 residues: CASSLGPDRGSSYNSPLHF. The CDR3 DNA reads TGTGCCAGCAGCTTAGGTCCGGACAGAGGTAGCTCCTATAATTCACCCCTCCACTTT. Full variable domain (remainder filled in from reference TRBV13 and TRBJ1-6): AAGVIQSPRHLIKEKRETATLKCYPIPRHDTVYWYQQGPGQDPQFLISFYEKMQSDKGSIPDRFSAQQFSDYHSELNMSSLELGDSALYFCASSLGPDRGSSYNSPLHFGNGTRLTVT.